This entry features one T cell receptor (beta chain) sequence. TCRdb re-called the reads through MiXCR, storing one row per CDR3 protein. The sample holds roughly 760,000 distinct CDR3 sequences, roughly 36% seen once. From germline, CDR1 is SNHLY and CDR2 FYNNEI. V dropped 6 bases and J dropped 6; count of bases not matched to a gene: 11. CDR3 size: 15 residues. This record belongs to a study of T cell repertoires in cytomegalovirus infection. The material sequenced was PBMCs. This TCR derives from a human donor in good health (CMV status not recorded). Some clones in this sample may be carry-over from other donors' samples. The rearrangement joins TRBV2 to TRBJ2-5, with 9 positions matching TRBD2. CDR3 loop: CASRPTSGGRQTQYF. For the CDR3, the DNA is TGTGCCAGCAGGCCGACTAGCGGCGGGAGGCAGACCCAGTACTTC.